The 13 T cell receptor beta chains below all came from one sample that was sequenced in a study of PD-1 blockade in mismatch repair-deficient tumors listed by TCRdb under 2017. Library prep was done by the immunoSEQ multiplex PCR assay. The clones in this table, taken by TCRdb from immuneACCESS, are in-frame only. Not every clone is retained; where verified, under half of the shortfall comes from an unresolved V gene, and the cause of the rest is unknown. For this sample there are about 68,000 clones; about 78% appear just once. Of the sample, 5% to 6.5% is held by the ten largest clones. The sequencing here drew on peripheral blood, taken 2 weeks after starting pembrolizumab. Receptors originate from an adult with mismatch repair-deficient cancer.

The chain employs TRBV5-4 and TRBJ2-5, with D perhaps TRBD2 (6 bases). Per germline, CDR1 SGHNT and CDR2 YYREEE (reference sequence). The CDR3 length is 15 residues. V was shortened by 4 bases and J by 4 bases, with 17 bases between the two germline ends. The CDR3 region is CASSPLGGSTETQYF. In DNA, the CDR3 is TGTGCCAGCAGCCCCCTGGGGGGATCCACAGAGACCCAGTACTTC.

This rearrangement joins TRBV6-5 to TRBJ2-7; no reliable D call. The CDR3 loop spans 14 amino acids. Germline V CDR1 and CDR2: MNHEY, SVGAGI. Trimming took 7 bases from V and 2 from J, leaving 15 bases between them. The CDR3, as DNA: TGTGCCAGCACCGGTCCGCCCCCCCCCTACGAGCAGTACTTC. Encoded protein: CASTGPPPPYEQYF.

The gene calls are TRBV6-5 and TRBJ1-1; D unresolved. Trimming removed 6 bases from V and 2 bases from J, with 10 bases in between. The germline V gene has CDR1 MNHEY and CDR2 SVGAGI. The CDR3 is 13 amino acids. The CDR3: CASRDDTNTEAFF. The CDR3 DNA follows: TGTGCCAGCAGGGACGACACAAACACTGAAGCTTTCTTT.

The J gene is TRBJ2-2, the V gene TRBV7-8, with TRBD2 identical over 7 bases. The V segment lost 5 bases and the J segment 5 bases; nucleotides outside the gene matches: 5. This CDR3 is 14 amino acids long. Germline CDR1 reads SGHVS; CDR2 reads FQNEAQ. As DNA, the CDR3 is TGTGCCAGCAGCGTGACAGCGGGAACCGGGGAGCTGTTTTTT. This translates into CASSVTAGTGELFF.

The genes are TRBV20-1 and TRBJ1-2; D is unresolved. Trimming cost V 1 base and J 8 bases, with 8 bases left between them. The CDR3 sequence is 11 residues long. CDR1 DFQATT and CDR2 SNEGSKA come from the germline V gene (reference sequence). The DNA for the CDR3 is TGCAGTGCTAGAGTGGACCCGGGCTACACCTTC. Protein product: CSARVDPGYTF.

The chain uses TRBV6-5 and TRBJ2-1; D may be TRBD1 (6 bases). Germline V gene sequence: CDR1 MNHEY, CDR2 SVGAGI. This CDR3 is built from 13 residues. The V gene lost 7 bases and the J gene lost 7 bases, with 14 bases spanning the gap. CDR3 region: CASKRGTGNEQFF. DNA for the CDR3: TGTGCCAGCAAAAGAGGAACAGGGAATGAGCAGTTCTTC.

This chain connects TRBV6-1 to TRBJ2-1, with D unclear. Germline assignment: CDR1 MNHNS and CDR2 SASEGT. The V end was cut by 0 bases, the J end by 4 bases, with 4 bases between. The CDR3 totals 13 residues. The CDR3 sequence: CASSEAGYNEQFF. For the CDR3, the DNA is TGTGCCAGCAGTGAAGCTGGATACAATGAGCAGTTCTTC.

The chain has TRBV5-1 and TRBJ2-3; D unclear. V was pared by 4 bases and J by 2 bases, with 17 bases between. The CDR3 totals 16 residues. CDR1 is SGHRS and CDR2 is YFSETQ in the germline V gene. The CDR3 DNA reads as TGCGCCAGCAGCGAAACCGGATTTACACCCACAGATACGCAGTATTTT. It translates to CASSETGFTPTDTQYF.

The chain links TRBV11-3 to TRBJ2-5; D may be TRBD1 (6 bases). V was trimmed by 5 bases and J by 4 bases, leaving 14 bases between them. This CDR3 has 14 residues. The germline V gene has CDR1 SGHNT and CDR2 YENEEA. CDR3 protein: CASSPQGNLETQYF. The CDR3 DNA reads as TGTGCCAGCAGCCCCCAGGGGAACCTAGAGACCCAGTACTTC. The entire variable domain, with the rest obtained from reference TRBV11-3 and TRBJ2-5, is as follows: EAGVVQSPRYKIIEKKQPVAFWCNPISGHNTLYWYLQNLGQGPELLIRYENEEAVDDSQLPKDRFSAERLKGVDSTLKIQPAELGDSAVYLCASSPQGNLETQYFGPGTRLLVL.

The chain carries TRBV5-1 and TRBJ2-1, with 8 bases fitting TRBD2. The V segment lost 4 bases and the J segment 0 bases; nucleotides outside the gene matches: 3. The CDR3 loop spans 15 amino acids. Germline-derived CDR1 and CDR2 are SGHRS and YFSETQ. CDR3 DNA sequence: TGCGCCAGCAGCGCAAGCGGGAGCTCCTACAATGAGCAGTTCTTC. Its protein product is CASSASGSSYNEQFF.

The chain joins TRBV5-6 to TRBJ2-5, with 13 bases identical to TRBD2. Per germline, CDR1 SGHDT and CDR2 YYEEEE. The CDR3 is made up of 16 amino acids. The trim removed 0 bases at V and 5 bases at J, leaving 4 bases unmatched. The CDR3 nucleotides read TGTGCCAGCAGCTTGGGGACTAGCGGGGGTCATGAGACCCAGTACTTC. The encoded protein is CASSLGTSGGHETQYF. The full variable domain, rest sourced from reference TRBV5-6 and TRBJ2-5, is DAGVTQSPTHLIKTRGQQVTLRCSPKSGHDTVSWYQQALGQGPQFIFQYYEEEERQRGNFPDRFSGHQFPNYSSELNVNALLLGDSALYLCASSLGTSGGHETQYFGPGTRLLVL.

This chain connects TRBV6-1 to TRBJ2-3, with 10 bases aligning to TRBD2. This CDR3 has 15 amino acids. Trimming cost V 7 bases and J 9 bases; bases outside gene matches: 13. CDR1 MNHNS and CDR2 SASEGT come from the germline V gene. The CDR3, as DNA: TGTGCCAGCAATGCCTTAGCGGGAGGTCTGGGAACGCAGTATTTT. Protein product: CASNALAGGLGTQYF.

The table lists this clone with a count of one. V usage is TRBV7-2 and J usage is TRBJ2-3, with a possible D match to TRBD1 (5 bases). Trimming left V 5 bases short and J 5 bases short, with 17 bases between. The CDR3 is made up of 15 amino acids. Germline CDR1 SGHTA, CDR2 FQGNSA. The CDR3 spells CASSPRTSPLDTQYF. DNA of the CDR3: TGTGCCAGCAGCCCAAGGACATCCCCGTTAGATACGCAGTATTTT.